Below are 5 T cell receptor beta chains sequenced from a single sample in a study of graft-versus-host responses after intestinal transplantation. Repertoires were generated with immunoSEQ multiplex PCR, while TCRdb's copy carries only in-frame clones and drops some. This sample yields 15,000 to 20,000 clones, of which roughly 40% are seen a single time; about 0.95% belongs to the top ten. The sequencing here drew on alloreactive CD4+ T cells from a mixed lymphocyte reaction culture, taken before intestinal transplant. Regarding subset: CFSE-low proliferating T cells sorted from roughly six-day pre-transplant mixed lymphocyte reaction (GvH or HvG direction). These TCRs come from a human patient who received an intestinal transplant.

The chain uses TRBV7-9 and TRBJ2-2; possibly TRBD2 for D (5 bases). Between the trimmed V and J ends, which lost 4 bases and 6 bases, there was a span of 12 bases. CDR1 is SEHNR, CDR2 FQNEAQ, per germline (reference sequence). The length of the CDR3 is 14 residues. The CDR3 here is CASSYPRDPGELFF. CDR3 coding DNA: TGTGCCAGCAGCTATCCTCGGGATCCCGGGGAGCTGTTTTTT.

CDR3 protein: CSGYIPRKKAFF. The CDR3 DNA sequence: TGCAGCGGTTATATTCCTCGCAAAAAAGCTTTCTTT. The chain carries TRBV29-1 and TRBJ1-1; no clear D. Germline values: CDR1 SQVTM, CDR2 ANQGSEA. The CDR3 extends over 12 amino acids. Trimming removed 7 bases from V and 9 bases from J, with 18 bases in between.

This clone came up a few times. At one of its ends the junction is not consistent with the germline gene, which may arise from a read error. V gene TRBV2 combines with J gene TRBJ2-7; D is undetermined. CDR3 size: 12 residues. Germline V gene lookup returns CDR1 SNHLY and CDR2 FYNNEI. CDR3 in amino acids: CASTEQTYEQYF. The CDR3 region has the DNA TGTGCCAGCACTGAACAGACCTACGAGCAGTACTTC.

This clone was counted a few times. The V gene is TRBV2, the J gene TRBJ2-3; 12 bases match TRBD2. This CDR3 region has 16 residues. The J segment lost 6 bases and the V segment lost 3 bases, leaving 7 bases of the junction unmatched. Germline loops: CDR1 SNHLY, CDR2 FYNNEI. The CDR3 DNA sequence: TGTGCCAGCAGTGACGGACTAGCGGGGATTGGGGATACGCAGTATTTT. Translation gives CASSDGLAGIGDTQYF.

The chain uses TRBV27 and TRBJ1-1; no clear D gene. The germline V gene encodes CDR1 MNHEY and CDR2 SMNVEV (reference sequence). CDR3 length: 13 amino acids. V was cut by 2 bases and J by 4 bases, with 8 bases left in between. This chain's CDR3 is CASSLRPSTEAFF. For the CDR3, the DNA is TGTGCCAGCAGTTTAAGACCGTCCACTGAAGCTTTCTTT.